What follows are 32 T cell receptor beta chains derived from one specimen sequenced in a study of low-dose radiotherapy and immunotherapy resistance in tumors. Alpha and beta chains were covered, as first-strand cDNA relied on TRAV- and TRBV-specific primers. TCR amplification involved roughly 21 PCR cycles with a constant-region primer and V-primer adapter. TCRdb redid the calling of the reads with MiXCR, one entry per CDR3 protein. The sample shows approximately 80,000 distinct CDR3 sequences, over 15% of them seen only once. Regarding time point: after trial treatment. Treatment described: LDRT plus nivolumab, ipilimumab, low-dose cyclophosphamide and aspirin (RACIN trial). The sequenced sample was PBMCs, obtained after low-dose radiotherapy plus immunotherapy. The source of these receptors is a male donor with prostate cancer.

This clonotype was seen ten or more times. The V call is TRBV12-3 or TRBV12-4, the J call TRBJ1-1; D uncertain. The ends were cut back, 7 bases at V and 1 base at J, with 10 bases in the middle. This CDR3 contains 13 residues. The CDR3 sequence is CASNLMGNTEAFF. CDR3 bases: TGTGCCAGCAACCTTATGGGGAACACTGAAGCTTTCTTT.

The CDR3 DNA reads TGTGCCAGCAGTTCTACTAGCGGGAGTTCCTACGAGCAGTACTTC. Encoded protein: CASSSTSGSSYEQYF. The V call is TRBV3-1, the J call TRBJ2-7; 11 nucleotides agree with TRBD2. The CDR3 is 15 amino acids. The V segment lost 6 bases and the J segment 1 base; nucleotides outside the gene matches: 5. Germline CDR1 reads LGHDT; CDR2 reads YNNKEL (reference sequence).

This clonotype was counted at least ten times. The V gene is TRBV5-1, the J gene TRBJ2-7; 7 nucleotides match TRBD1. The CDR3 length is 14 residues. The V and J ends lost 0 bases and 4 bases, in that order; junction bases with no gene match: 4. Germline CDR1 reads SGHRS; CDR2 reads YFSETQ. The CDR3 DNA sequence: TGCGCCAGCAGCTTGGGGGACAGACGGTACGAGCAGTACTTC. Translated, it gives CASSLGDRRYEQYF.

In this sample, this clonotype turned up a few times. V is TRBV2 and J is TRBJ1-5, with 7 bases fitting TRBD1. CDR3 length: 15 residues. In germline, CDR1 is SNHLY, CDR2 FYNNEI. V trimming: 5 bases; J trimming: 6 bases; junction bases outside the gene matches: 10. CDR3 in DNA: TGTGCCAGCAGTAAGGACAGGTGGGGGGTTCAGCCCCAGCATTTT. This gives the protein CASSKDRWGVQPQHF.

This clonotype was detected many times. The genes are TRBV3-1 and TRBJ2-1; 12 nucleotides agree with TRBD2. CDR1 is LGHDT, CDR2 YNNKEL, per germline (reference sequence). The CDR3 sequence is 18 residues long. V lost 2 bases and J lost 10; bases outside the gene matches: 15. CDR3 protein: CASSQTNPGLAGGKEQFF. The DNA of the CDR3 is TGTGCCAGCAGCCAAACCAACCCGGGACTAGCGGGTGGGAAGGAGCAGTTCTTC.

This clonotype was seen a single time. CDR3 DNA sequence: TGTGCCTGGAACGCCGGGACTAGGCTACGCACCGGGGAGCTGTTTTTT. Protein sequence: CAWNAGTRLRTGELFF. The J gene is TRBJ2-2, the V gene TRBV30; TRBD2 agrees at 8 bases. The CDR3 extends over 16 amino acids. J was trimmed by 4 bases and V by 4 bases; bases with no gene match: 11. CDR1 and CDR2 (germline): GTSNPN, SVGIG (reference sequence).

This clonotype was recorded many times. This rearrangement joins TRBV2 to TRBJ2-7, with TRBD1 matching over 8 bases. The CDR3 runs to 15 residues. Trimming cost V 6 bases and J 1 base; bases outside gene matches: 8. Per the germline V gene, CDR1 is SNHLY and CDR2 is FYNNEI. The CDR3 bases are TGTGCCAGCAGGGCCGACAGGGGAGGATCCTACGAGCAGTACTTC. This encodes CASRADRGGSYEQYF.

This clonotype was seen repeatedly, ten times or more. The gene calls are TRBV7-3 and TRBJ2-7; 10 positions match TRBD1. The CDR3 is made up of 15 amino acids. V was pared by 5 bases and J by 5 bases, with 9 bases of the junction left unmatched. Germline V gene sequence: CDR1 SGHTA, CDR2 FQGTGA. Here the CDR3 DNA reads TGTGCCAGCAGCCCGACCGGGACAGGGGCTGACGAGCAGTACTTC. Its translation is CASSPTGTGADEQYF.

This clonotype was seen only a few times. This may be a read error: a much more frequent sequence differs by one nucleotide. The chain links TRBV20-1 to TRBJ2-7, with unresolved D. Germline values: CDR1 DFQATT, CDR2 SNEGSKA (reference sequence). The CDR3 runs 13 residues. The CDR3 loop reads CRAEVAGTYEQYF. In DNA form, the CDR3 reads TGCAGGGCAGAAGTCGCCGGTACCTACGAGCAGTACTTC.

This clonotype occurred many times. This may come from a read error, since a much larger clone is one base off. V gene TRBV6-1 combines with J gene TRBJ2-1; 13 bases agree with TRBD2. Germline loops: CDR1 MNHNS, CDR2 SASEGT. With V trimmed by 8 bases and J by 9 bases, 19 bases remained unmatched. The CDR3 length is 18 residues. CDR3 amino acids: CASASGTSGIQGRGEQFF. DNA of the CDR3: TGTGCCAGCGCTTCCGGGACTAGCGGGATTCAAGGCCGGGGTGAGCAGTTCTTC.

This clonotype was detected ten times or more. The V call is TRBV7-3, the J call TRBJ2-2; unclear D gene. Deletions cut 0 bases from V and 1 base from J, with 6 bases between. The CDR3 covers 15 residues. Germline assignment: CDR1 SGHTA and CDR2 FQGTGA. The CDR3 sequence: CASSLTRLNTGELFF. The CDR3 nucleotides read TGTGCCAGCAGCTTAACTAGACTGAACACCGGGGAGCTGTTTTTT.

In this sample, this clonotype turned up many times. The DNA for the CDR3 is TGTGCCAGCAGTTATGAATCGGCCCCTGGGGATACGCAGTATTTT. This sequence encodes CASSYESAPGDTQYF. The gene calls are TRBV6-2 or TRBV6-3 and TRBJ2-3, with D uncertain. The CDR3 runs 15 residues. The germline V gene has CDR1 MNHEY and CDR2 SVGEGT. Trimming took 3 bases from V and 6 from J, leaving 16 bases between them.

This clonotype was detected ten times or more. The genes are TRBV5-1 and TRBJ2-1; 13 bases map to TRBD2. CDR3 length equals 17 residues. Unmatched junction bases numbered 6, after V lost 4 bases and J lost 2 bases. The V gene's germline CDR1 is SGHRS and CDR2 YFSETQ. CDR3 sequence (DNA): TGCGCCAGCAGCCCGAACGGACTAGCGGGAGCCTACAATGAGCAGTTCTTC. Translation: CASSPNGLAGAYNEQFF. The full variable domain, completed using reference TRBV5-1 and TRBJ2-1, is KAGVTQTPRYLIKTRGQQVTLSCSPISGHRSVSWYQQTPGQGLQFLFEYFSETQRNKGNFPGRFSGRQFSNSRSEMNVSTLELGDSALYLCASSPNGLAGAYNEQFFGPGTRLTVL.

V and J are TRBV4-3 and TRBJ2-1, with D tentatively TRBD1 or TRBD2 (5 bases each). Trimming removed 2 bases at V and 10 bases at J, with 21 bases between. Germline CDR1 reads LGHNA; CDR2 reads YSLEER. This CDR3 is built from 16 residues. The CDR3 bases are TGCGCCAGCAGCCAATACGGAGGTTCCCCCTACAGGGAGCAGTTCTTC. This encodes CASSQYGGSPYREQFF.

Concerning this clonotype: A much more abundant neighbour one base away suggests this may be a read error. The CDR3 spells CSATGQGAYNEQYF. For the CDR3, the DNA is TGCAGTGCCACGGGACAGGGGGCCTACAATGAGCAGTACTTC. The chain uses TRBV20-1 and TRBJ2-5, with 12 bases that match TRBD1. The CDR3 is made up of 14 amino acids. V gave up 6 bases and J gave up 11 bases; unmatched junction bases: 13. CDR1 and CDR2 (germline): DFQATT, SNEGSKA (reference sequence).

Points on this clonotype: A much larger clone is a single base away; this may be a read error. V gene TRBV29-1 combines with J gene TRBJ2-1, with TRBD1 identical over 7 bases. This CDR3 region has 15 residues. Germline CDR1 reads SQVTM; CDR2 reads ANQGSEA. This CDR3 reads CSARPLGQSGDEQFF. For the CDR3, the DNA is TGCAGTGCTAGACCCTTGGGACAGAGTGGCGATGAGCAGTTCTTC.

This clonotype was found many times. This chain links TRBV20-1 with TRBJ2-1; 8 nucleotides agree with TRBD2. There are 16 residues in the CDR3. The V segment lost 0 bases and the J segment 8 bases; nucleotides outside the gene matches: 12. Germline CDR1 and CDR2: DFQATT and SNEGSKA (reference sequence). The CDR3: CSARDQRREVIDEQFF. The CDR3 bases are TGCAGTGCTAGAGACCAACGGCGGGAGGTTATCGATGAGCAGTTCTTC.

This clonotype was observed many times. This chain connects TRBV6-8 to TRBJ2-3, with D possibly TRBD2 on 6 matching bases. Deletions cut 5 bases from V and 0 bases from J, with 21 bases between. This CDR3 is 18 amino acids long. CDR1 is MNHGY, CDR2 SAAAGT, per germline. Here the CDR3 reads CASSGAGSSRGSTDTQYF. Here the CDR3 DNA reads TGTGCCAGCAGTGGGGCGGGGAGCAGTCGAGGGAGCACAGATACGCAGTATTTT.

This clonotype was seen repeatedly, ten times or more. This sequence joins TRBV4-3 and TRBJ2-3; TRBD2 agrees at 12 bases. The length of the CDR3 is 16 residues. The junction had 2 bases not matched to a gene; V was cut back by 0 bases and J by 4 bases. CDR1 and CDR2 from the germline V gene are LGHNA and YSLEER. As DNA, the CDR3 is TGCGCCAGCAGCCAAGACCTAGCGGGAGGGCCAGATACGCAGTATTTT. It specifies CASSQDLAGGPDTQYF.

This clonotype was counted many times. V is TRBV6-6 and J is TRBJ1-1; D is unclear. CDR3 size: 14 residues. V was pared by 6 bases and J by 1 base, with 12 bases between. Per germline, CDR1 MNHNY and CDR2 SVGAGI (reference sequence). The CDR3 nucleotides read TGTGCCAGCAGCGACGGGGAGAGGAACACTGAAGCTTTCTTT. It codes for CASSDGERNTEAFF.

This clonotype was found many times. The CDR3 region has the DNA TGCAGCGTTGAAGTGAGACAGGGGAGGGTCGACTACACCTTC. Amino acid sequence: CSVEVRQGRVDYTF. The V and J genes are TRBV29-1 and TRBJ1-2; 8 nucleotides line up with TRBD1. This CDR3 contains 14 residues. V gave up 1 base and J gave up 10 bases; unmatched junction bases: 11. The germline CDR1 and CDR2 sequences are SQVTM and ANQGSEA.

Ten or more counts support this clonotype. As DNA, the CDR3 is TGCAGCGTTGCCCCCACCGCCGGGGAGCTGTTTTTT. Translated: CSVAPTAGELFF. The chain is built from TRBV29-1 and TRBJ2-2; no clear D gene. CDR1 SQVTM and CDR2 ANQGSEA come from the germline V gene. V lost 4 bases to trimming and J lost 6 bases, with 9 bases between them. The CDR3 covers 12 residues.

A remark on this clonotype: With a far larger clone one base away, a read error is the likely cause. The chain uses TRBV9 and TRBJ2-7, with 9 nucleotides matching TRBD2. Losses at the gene ends were 2 bases for V and 7 bases for J; bases not matched to a gene: 10. The germline gives CDR1 SGDLS, CDR2 YYNGEE. The length of the CDR3 is 15 residues. CDR3 bases: TGTGCCAGCAGCGTCCTCGGACTAGCGCGAAATGAGCAGTACTTC. Amino acids: CASSVLGLARNEQYF. Looking up the rest from reference TRBV9 and TRBJ2-7 gives the full variable domain: DSGVTQTPKHLITATGQRVTLRCSPRSGDLSVYWYQQSLDQGLQFLIQYYNGEERAKGNILERFSAQQFPDLHSELNLSSLELGDSALYFCASSVLGLARNEQYFGPGTRLTVT.

A word on this clonotype: Given a far larger clone just one base away, this is likely a sequencing read error. V gene TRBV18 combines with J gene TRBJ2-5; 9 bases fit TRBD2. Trimming took 3 bases from V and 11 from J; bases not matched to a gene: 13. Germline loops: CDR1 KGHSH, CDR2 LQKENI. This CDR3 spans 15 amino acids. The CDR3 loop reads CASSPVAGAGNEQYF. The CDR3 DNA follows: TGTGCCAGCTCACCGGTAGCGGGAGCTGGAAATGAGCAGTACTTC. Using reference TRBV18 and TRBJ2-5 for the parts outside the CDR3, the full variable domain is NAGVMQNPRHLVRRRGQEARLRCSPMKGHSHVYWYRQLPEEGLKFMVYLQKENIIDESGMPKERFSAEFPKEGPSILRIQQVVRGDSAAYFCASSPVAGAGNEQYFGPGTRLLVL.

The gene calls are TRBV28 and TRBJ1-5; possibly TRBD1 for D (6 bases). Germline lookup yields CDR1 MDHEN and CDR2 SYDVKM. This CDR3 region has 17 residues. V lost 6 bases to trimming and J lost 2 bases, with 20 bases between them. CDR3 in DNA: TGTGCCAGCAGCTCCCCCACTCCAGGGGAGCGCAATCAGCCCCAGCATTTT. Translating gives CASSSPTPGERNQPQHF.

This chain links TRBV4-3 with TRBJ2-7; tentatively, D is TRBD1 (6 bases). Trimming stripped 3 bases from V and 4 bases from J, with 19 bases between. The CDR3 totals 16 residues. Germline V lookup: CDR1 LGHNA, CDR2 YSLEER. The chain's CDR3 is CASSQPLGAQAYEQYF. CDR3 nucleotides: TGCGCCAGCAGCCAGCCTTTGGGGGCACAGGCTTACGAGCAGTACTTC.

This clonotype was detected once. The gene calls are TRBV10-2 and TRBJ1-5; a possible D gene is TRBD1 (6 bases). This CDR3 spans 13 amino acids. V lost 7 bases and J lost 4, with 11 bases in between. Germline CDR1 and CDR2: WSHSY and SAAADI. This CDR3 reads CASTQGGNQPQHF. The CDR3 bases are TGCGCCAGCACACAGGGCGGGAATCAGCCCCAGCATTTT.

This clonotype was observed a handful of times. This sequence joins TRBV29-1 and TRBJ2-2, with D possibly being TRBD1 (6 bases). Germline loops: CDR1 SQVTM, CDR2 ANQGSEA. Trimming left V 6 bases short and J 0 bases short, with 14 bases between. The CDR3 covers 15 residues. CDR3 sequence: CSVSRGSANTGELFF. The CDR3 nucleotides read TGCAGCGTAAGCAGGGGCAGTGCGAACACCGGGGAGCTGTTTTTT.

In its sample, this clonotype was seen many times. This CDR3 is CASSLLAATTDTQYF. The CDR3 coding sequence is TGTGCCAGCTCACTGTTAGCGGCAACCACAGATACGCAGTATTTT. The chain is built from TRBV18 and TRBJ2-3, with D maybe TRBD2 (6 bases). The CDR3 has 15 residues. The V gene lost 4 bases and the J gene lost 2 bases, with 13 bases spanning the gap. Germline V gene sequence: CDR1 KGHSH, CDR2 LQKENI.

This clonotype was seen many times. The chain carries TRBV7-2 and TRBJ2-5; D is ambiguous. V lost 5 bases to trimming and J lost 5 bases, with 9 bases between them. The germline CDR1 and CDR2 sequences are SGHTA and FQGNSA. The length of the CDR3 is 12 residues. Here the CDR3 DNA reads TGTGCCAGCAGCCCCGAGTTCGAGACCCAGTACTTC. Encoded protein: CASSPEFETQYF.

This clonotype was found many times. The chain combines TRBV10-3 with TRBJ1-2; tentative D call: TRBD1 (5 bases). Trimming cost V 3 bases and J 2 bases, with 10 bases left between them. This CDR3 region has 14 residues. Germline-derived CDR1 and CDR2 are ENHRY and SYGVKD. CDR3 protein: CAISDLDTNYGYTF. The DNA of the CDR3 is TGTGCCATCAGTGACCTGGACACGAACTATGGCTACACCTTC.

This clonotype was found a few times. CDR3 protein: CAWDGSSGNTIYF. The CDR3 region has the DNA TGTGCCTGGGACGGGAGCTCTGGAAACACCATATATTTT. The rearrangement links TRBV30 to TRBJ1-3; D is ambiguous. CDR3 length equals 13 residues. Trimming removed 5 bases at V and 0 bases at J, with 8 bases between. Germline V gene lookup returns CDR1 GTSNPN and CDR2 SVGIG (reference sequence).